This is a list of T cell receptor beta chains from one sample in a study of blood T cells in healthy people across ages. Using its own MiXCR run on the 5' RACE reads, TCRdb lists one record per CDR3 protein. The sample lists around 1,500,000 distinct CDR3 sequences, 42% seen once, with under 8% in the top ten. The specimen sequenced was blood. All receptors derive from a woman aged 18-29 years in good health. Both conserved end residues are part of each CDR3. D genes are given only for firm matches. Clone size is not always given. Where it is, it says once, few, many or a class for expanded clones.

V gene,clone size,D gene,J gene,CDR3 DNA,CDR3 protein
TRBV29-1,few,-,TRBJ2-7,TGCAGCGTTGCCCTAAGGGTCGCTAGCCAAAATGAGCAGTACTTC,CSVALRVASQNEQYF
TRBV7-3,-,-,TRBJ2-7,TGTGCCAGCAGTAACTCCCGGACCTACGAGCAGTACTTC,CASSNSRTYEQYF
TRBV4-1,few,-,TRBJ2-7,TGCGCCAGCAGCCAACCGGGGCTTAGCGAGCAGTACTTC,CASSQPGLSEQYF
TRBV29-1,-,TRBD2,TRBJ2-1,TGCAGCGTTGACCCCGGACTAGCGCTAATCAATGGGCAGTTCTTC,CSVDPGLALINGQFF
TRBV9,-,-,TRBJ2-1,TGTGCCAGCAGCAGTGGGGACTTAGAGCAGTTCTTC,CASSSGDLEQFF
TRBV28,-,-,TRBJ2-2,TGTGCCAGCAGAATCACCGGGGAGCTGTTTTTT,CASRITGELFF
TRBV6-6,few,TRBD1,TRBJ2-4,TGTGCCAGCAGTTACGACAGGGGCTACATTCAGTACTTC,CASSYDRGYIQYF
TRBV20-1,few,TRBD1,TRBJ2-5,TGCAGCACCGGGACAGGGGAAAAGGGGCAGTACTTC,CSTGTGEKGQYF
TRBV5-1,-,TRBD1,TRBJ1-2,TGCGCCAGCAGCGTGGGAGGGGACAGCGGCTACACCTTC,CASSVGGDSGYTF
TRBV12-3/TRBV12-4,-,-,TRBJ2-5,TGTGCCAGCAGCCCTGTGGGCCAGGGGACCCAGTACTTC,CASSPVGQGTQYF
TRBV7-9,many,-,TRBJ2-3,TGTGCCAGCAGCTTAGCGGGGGAAAGCACAGATACGCAGTATTTT,CASSLAGESTDTQYF
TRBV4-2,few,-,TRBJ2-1,TGTGCCAGCAGCCAAGGGGTAGCAAATGAGCAGTTCTTC,CASSQGVANEQFF
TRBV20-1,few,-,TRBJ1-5,TGCAGTGGAAGTCAAGGTACCAATCAGCCCCAGCATTTT,CSGSQGTNQPQHF
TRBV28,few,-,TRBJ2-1,TGTGCCAGCAGCTTTCAGGGGAGGAATGAGCAGTTCTTC,CASSFQGRNEQFF
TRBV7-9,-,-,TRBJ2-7,TGTGCCGGCAGCCCCGGCGGGTTGGGCTCCTACGAGCAGTACTTC,CAGSPGGLGSYEQYF
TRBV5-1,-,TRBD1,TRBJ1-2,TGCGCCAGCAGCGTAACACCGGGACAGGGTTATGGCTACACCTTC,CASSVTPGQGYGYTF
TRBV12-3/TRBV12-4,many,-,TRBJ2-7,TGTGCCAGCAGATCTGTGGGGGCCTACGAGCAGTACTTC,CASRSVGAYEQYF
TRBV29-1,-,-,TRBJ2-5,TGCAGCGTTGAAGATCGCGAGGAGGAAAAAGAGACCCAGTACTTC,CSVEDREEEKETQYF
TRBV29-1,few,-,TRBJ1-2,TGCAGCGTTGTGGGGCAGGGATCTGAGAACTATGGCTACACCTTC,CSVVGQGSENYGYTF
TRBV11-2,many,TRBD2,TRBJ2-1,TGTGCCAGCATGGTGACTAGCGGGTACTCCTACAATGAGCAGTTCTTC,CASMVTSGYSYNEQFF
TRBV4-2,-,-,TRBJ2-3,TGTGCCAGCAGCCAAGCGGGGGAGGCAGATACGCAGTATTTT,CASSQAGEADTQYF
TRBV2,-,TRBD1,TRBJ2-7,TGTGCCAGCAGTGAATTTGAGGACAGGGAGACGGCCTACGAGCAGTACTTC,CASSEFEDRETAYEQYF
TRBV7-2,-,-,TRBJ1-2,TGTGCCAGCAGCTTAGGATCCGTGGGGAGCTATGGCTACACCTTC,CASSLGSVGSYGYTF